This T cell receptor (beta chain) was profiled in a study of T cell responses to AZD1222 COVID-19 vaccine. Study-wide results and limits: Just a handful of AZD1222 recipients tested seropositive at baseline.

Regarding this clone: The antigen is undetermined.

Generated by immunoSEQ multiplex PCR, the TCRdb table keeps only in-frame clones and is missing some. The sample records over 150,000 clones, 85% to 95% being singletons. Germline assignment: CDR1 SGHTA and CDR2 FQGNSA. The CDR3 contains 14 residues. V gave up 5 bases and J gave up 1 base, with 12 bases separating them. The material sequenced was peripheral blood, taken on day 0 of AZD1222 vaccination. This clonotype was obtained from an adult in good health. The rearrangement joins TRBV7-2 to TRBJ2-7; no reliable D call. The CDR3 DNA reads TGTGCCAGCAGCCTCGGACGGATTTCCTACGAGCAGTACTTC. Translation: CASSLGRISYEQYF. Full variable domain (rest looked up from reference TRBV7-2 and TRBJ2-7): GAGVSQSPSNKVTEKGKDVELRCDPISGHTALYWYRQSLGQGLEFLIYFQGNSAPDKSGLPSDRFSAERTGGSVSTLTIQRTQQEDSAVYLCASSLGRISYEQYFGPGTRLTVT.